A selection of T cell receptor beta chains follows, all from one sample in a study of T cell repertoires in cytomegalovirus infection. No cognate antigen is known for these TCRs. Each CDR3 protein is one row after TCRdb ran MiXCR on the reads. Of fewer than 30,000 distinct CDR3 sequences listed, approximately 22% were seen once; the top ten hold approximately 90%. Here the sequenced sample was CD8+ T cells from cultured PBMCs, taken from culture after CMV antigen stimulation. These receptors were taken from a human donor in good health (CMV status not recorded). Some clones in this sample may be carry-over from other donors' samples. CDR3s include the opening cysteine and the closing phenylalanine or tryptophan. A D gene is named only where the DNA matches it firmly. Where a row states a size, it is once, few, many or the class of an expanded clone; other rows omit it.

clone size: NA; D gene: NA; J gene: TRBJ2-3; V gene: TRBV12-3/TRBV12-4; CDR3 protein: CASRGSIQTGTDTQYF; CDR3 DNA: TGTGCCAGCAGGGGTAGTATACAGACGGGCACAGATACGCAGTATTTT
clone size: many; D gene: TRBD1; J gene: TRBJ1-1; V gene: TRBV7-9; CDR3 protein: CASSPHTDRDGTEAFF; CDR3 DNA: TGTGCCAGCAGCCCCCATACGGACAGGGATGGGACTGAAGCTTTCTTT
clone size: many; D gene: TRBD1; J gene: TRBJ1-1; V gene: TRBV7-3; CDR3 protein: CASSLAGTENTEAFF; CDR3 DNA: TGTGCCAGCAGCTTAGCCGGGACAGAAAACACTGAAGCTTTCTTT
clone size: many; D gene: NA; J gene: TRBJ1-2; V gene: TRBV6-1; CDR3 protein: CASTHGDRRPSYGYTF; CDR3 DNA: TGTGCCAGCACCCATGGCGACAGGCGGCCCAGCTATGGCTACACCTTC
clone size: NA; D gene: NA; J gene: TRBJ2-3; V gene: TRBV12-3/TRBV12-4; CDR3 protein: CASSRIGGITDTQYF; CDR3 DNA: TGTGCCAGCAGCCGAATAGGGGGGATCACAGATACGCAGTATTTT
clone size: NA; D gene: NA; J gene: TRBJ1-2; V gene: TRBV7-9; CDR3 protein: CASSDYTGLAGYGYTF; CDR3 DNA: TGTGCCAGCAGCGACTATACAGGGTTAGCCGGCTATGGCTACACCTTC
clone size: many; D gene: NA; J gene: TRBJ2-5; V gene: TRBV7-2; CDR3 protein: CASSPDPQETQYF; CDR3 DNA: TGTGCCAGCAGCCCAGACCCCCAAGAGACCCAGTACTTC
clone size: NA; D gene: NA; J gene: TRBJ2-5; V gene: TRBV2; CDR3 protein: CASSDPSDSWMETQYF; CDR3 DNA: TGTGCCAGCAGTGATCCTTCAGACTCATGGATGGAGACCCAGTACTTC
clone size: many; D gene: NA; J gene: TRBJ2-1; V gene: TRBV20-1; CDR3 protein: CSARDPAADSHADEQFF; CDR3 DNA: TGCAGTGCTAGAGATCCCGCTGCCGACAGTCATGCCGATGAGCAGTTCTTC
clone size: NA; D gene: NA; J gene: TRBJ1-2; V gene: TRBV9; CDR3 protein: CASSVVGEEGYTF; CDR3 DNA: TGTGCCAGCAGCGTAGTGGGGGAGGAGGGCTACACCTTC
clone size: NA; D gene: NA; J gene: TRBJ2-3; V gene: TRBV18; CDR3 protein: CASSPRDGKQDTDTQYF; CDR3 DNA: TGTGCCAGCTCACCGAGGGACGGAAAACAGGATACAGATACGCAGTATTTT
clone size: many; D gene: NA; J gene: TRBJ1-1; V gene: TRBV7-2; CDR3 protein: CASSLGWGADTEAFF; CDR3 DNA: TGTGCCAGCAGCTTAGGTTGGGGAGCGGACACTGAAGCTTTCTTT
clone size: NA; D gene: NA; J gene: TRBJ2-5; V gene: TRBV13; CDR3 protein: CASSLGITETQYF; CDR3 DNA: TGTGCCAGCAGCTTAGGGATTACTGAGACCCAGTACTTC
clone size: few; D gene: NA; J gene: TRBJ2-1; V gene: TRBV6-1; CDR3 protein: CASSPTVLGGALTDNEQFF; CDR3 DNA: TGTGCCAGCAGCCCCACGGTACTAGGGGGGGCCCTAACCGACAATGAGCAGTTCTTC
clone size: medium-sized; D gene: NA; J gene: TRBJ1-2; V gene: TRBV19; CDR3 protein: CASRPGHDSGYYGYTF; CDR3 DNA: TGTGCCAGTAGACCGGGACACGACTCGGGGTACTATGGCTACACCTTC
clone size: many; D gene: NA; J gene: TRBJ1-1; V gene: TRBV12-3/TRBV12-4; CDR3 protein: CASSFGGPNTEAFF; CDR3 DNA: TGTGCCAGCAGTTTTGGGGGTCCGAACACTGAAGCTTTCTTT
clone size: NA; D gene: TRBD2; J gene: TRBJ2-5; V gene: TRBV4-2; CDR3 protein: CASSQGGGDETQYF; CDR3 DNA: TGTGCCAGCAGCCAGGGGGGAGGGGACGAGACCCAGTACTTC
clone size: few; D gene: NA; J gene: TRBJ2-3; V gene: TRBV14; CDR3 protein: CASSQAANYARTDTQYF; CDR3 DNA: TGTGCCAGCAGCCAAGCGGCGAACTACGCGCGCACAGATACGCAGTATTTT
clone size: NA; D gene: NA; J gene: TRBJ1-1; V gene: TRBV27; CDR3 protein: CASRGLLNTEAFF; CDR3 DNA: TGTGCCAGCAGGGGGCTGTTGAACACTGAAGCTTTCTTT
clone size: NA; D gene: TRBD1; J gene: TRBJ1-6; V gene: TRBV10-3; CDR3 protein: CAIRGDGQGYNSPLHF; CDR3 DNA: TGTGCCATCAGGGGGGACGGACAGGGCTATAATTCACCCCTCCACTTT
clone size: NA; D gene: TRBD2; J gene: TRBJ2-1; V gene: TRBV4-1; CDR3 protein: CASSQDPPSGGYNEQFF; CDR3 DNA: TGCGCCAGCAGCCAAGATCCCCCTAGCGGGGGCTACAATGAGCAGTTCTTC
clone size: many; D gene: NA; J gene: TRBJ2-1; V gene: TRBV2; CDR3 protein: CASSPTIPPSGNEQFF; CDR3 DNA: TGTGCCAGCAGCCCGACGATTCCCCCCTCGGGCAATGAGCAGTTCTTC
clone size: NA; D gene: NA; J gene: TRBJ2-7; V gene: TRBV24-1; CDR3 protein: CATSDSYEQYF; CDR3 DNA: TGTGCCACCAGTGACAGTTACGAGCAGTACTTC
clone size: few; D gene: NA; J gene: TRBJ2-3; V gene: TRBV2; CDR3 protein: CASSEVRASTDTQYF; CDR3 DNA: TGTGCCAGCAGTGAAGTGCGGGCTAGCACAGATACGCAGTATTTT
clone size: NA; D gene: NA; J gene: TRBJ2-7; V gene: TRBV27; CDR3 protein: CASSPPSYEQYF; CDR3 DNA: TGTGCCAGCAGTCCCCCCTCCTACGAGCAGTACTTC
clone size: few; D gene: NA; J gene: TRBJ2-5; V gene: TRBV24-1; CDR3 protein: CATSEFLDFREETQYF; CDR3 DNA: TGTGCCACCAGTGAATTCTTGGACTTCAGGGAAGAGACCCAGTACTTC
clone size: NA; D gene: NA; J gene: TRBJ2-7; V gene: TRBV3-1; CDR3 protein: CASSPRLTGFSDYEQYF; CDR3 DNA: TGTGCCAGCAGCCCACGCTTGACCGGGTTTTCGGACTACGAGCAGTACTTC
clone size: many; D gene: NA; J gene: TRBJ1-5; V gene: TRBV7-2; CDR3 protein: CASSLRRGITHQPQHF; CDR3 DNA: TGTGCCAGCAGCTTAAGACGCGGGATCACCCATCAGCCCCAGCATTTT
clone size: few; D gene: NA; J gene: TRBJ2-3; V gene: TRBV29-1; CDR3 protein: CSVGHRGTDTQYF; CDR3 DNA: TGCAGCGTTGGACATCGTGGGACAGATACGCAGTATTTT
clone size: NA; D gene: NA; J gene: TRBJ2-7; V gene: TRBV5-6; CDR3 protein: CASSTSYEQYF; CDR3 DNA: TGTGCCAGCAGCACCTCCTACGAGCAGTACTTC
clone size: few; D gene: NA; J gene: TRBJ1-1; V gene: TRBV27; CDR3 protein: CASSPTESGNTEAFF; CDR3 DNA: TGTGCCAGCAGTCCCACAGAGTCCGGGAACACTGAAGCTTTCTTT
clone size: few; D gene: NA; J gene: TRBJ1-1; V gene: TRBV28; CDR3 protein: CASSAQGDTEAFF; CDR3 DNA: TGTGCCAGCAGTGCACAAGGGGACACTGAAGCTTTCTTT
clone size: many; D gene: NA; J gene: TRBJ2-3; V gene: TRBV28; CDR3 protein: CASSLEKAGGTDTQYF; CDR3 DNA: TGTGCCAGCAGTTTAGAGAAGGCGGGCGGCACAGATACGCAGTATTTT
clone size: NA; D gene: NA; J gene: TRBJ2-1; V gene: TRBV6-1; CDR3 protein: CASSQVLYNEQFF; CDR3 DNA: TGTGCCAGCAGTCAGGTGCTTTACAATGAGCAGTTCTTC
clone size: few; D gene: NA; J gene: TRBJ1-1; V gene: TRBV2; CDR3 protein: CASSEWSPLQNTEAFF; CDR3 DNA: TGTGCCAGCAGTGAATGGTCCCCCTTACAGAACACTGAAGCTTTCTTT
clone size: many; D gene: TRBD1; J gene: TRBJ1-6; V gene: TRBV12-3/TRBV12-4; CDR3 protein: CASSRTGKESPLHF; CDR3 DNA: TGTGCCAGCAGTCGGACAGGGAAGGAGTCACCCCTCCACTTT
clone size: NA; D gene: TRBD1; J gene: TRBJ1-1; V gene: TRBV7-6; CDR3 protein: CASSSGTVNTEAFF; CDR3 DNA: TGTGCCAGCAGCTCCGGGACAGTGAACACTGAAGCTTTCTTT
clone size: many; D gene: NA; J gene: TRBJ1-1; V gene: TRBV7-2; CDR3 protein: CASSLRTGGQNTEAFF; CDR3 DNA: TGTGCCAGCAGCCTTCGCACCGGGGGCCAGAACACTGAAGCTTTCTTT
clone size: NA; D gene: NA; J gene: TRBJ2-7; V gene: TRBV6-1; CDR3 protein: CASSEDYPREQYF; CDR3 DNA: TGTGCCAGCAGTGAAGATTATCCCCGCGAGCAGTACTTC
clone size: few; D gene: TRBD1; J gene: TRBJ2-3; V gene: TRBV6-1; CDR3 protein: CASGQGTGTDTQYF; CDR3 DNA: TGTGCCAGCGGACAGGGGACGGGCACAGATACGCAGTATTTT
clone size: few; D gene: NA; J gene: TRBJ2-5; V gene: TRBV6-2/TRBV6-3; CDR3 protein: CASSYSTPHLARQETQYF; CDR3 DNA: TGTGCCAGCAGTTACTCGACTCCTCACTTAGCGCGGCAAGAGACCCAGTACTTC
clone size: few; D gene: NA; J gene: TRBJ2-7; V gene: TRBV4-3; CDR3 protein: CASSQDSWGGEQYF; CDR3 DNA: TGCGCCAGCAGCCAAGACTCTTGGGGTGGCGAGCAGTACTTC
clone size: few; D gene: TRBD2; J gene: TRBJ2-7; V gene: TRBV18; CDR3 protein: CASSRRLAGSYEQYF; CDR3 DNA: TGTGCCAGCTCACGACGACTAGCGGGGTCCTACGAGCAGTACTTC
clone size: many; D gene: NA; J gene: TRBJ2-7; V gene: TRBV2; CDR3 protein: CASSPAGRVYEQYF; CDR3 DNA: TGTGCCAGTTCGCCGGCGGGTAGAGTCTACGAGCAGTACTTC
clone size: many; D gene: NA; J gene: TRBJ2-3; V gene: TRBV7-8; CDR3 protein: CASSLPAGAVLDTQYF; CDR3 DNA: TGTGCCAGCAGCCTCCCGGCGGGGGCGGTTTTGGATACGCAGTATTTT